These T cell receptor beta chains were read from a single sample in a study of blood T cell repertoires in COVID-19. Here immunoSEQ multiplex PCR was the method, and the copy in TCRdb shows in-frame clones only, minus some. The sample lists 110,000 or so clones, around 82% seen once, with about an eighth in the top ten. Sequencing was performed on peripheral blood. The origin of the receptors is a human donor in a cohort sampled during active COVID-19. Both conserved end residues are part of each CDR3. D genes are given only for firm matches. Clone size appears in some rows only: once, few, many, or a class for an expanded clone.

once	TRBV6-2/TRBV6-3	TRBD2	TRBJ2-5	CASSYPKLAGGLGETQYF	TGTGCCAGCAGTTACCCAAAACTAGCGGGGGGGCTAGGAGAGACCCAGTACTTC
NA	TRBV27	NA	TRBJ2-7	CASSLSTGSGNEQYF	TGTGCCAGCAGTTTATCGACGGGATCGGGTAACGAGCAGTACTTC
NA	TRBV5-1	NA	TRBJ2-2	CASSWSHGDGELFF	TGCGCCAGCAGCTGGAGCCATGGTGACGGGGAGCTGTTTTTT
NA	TRBV4-1	TRBD1	TRBJ2-1	CASSQGGQVYNEQFF	TGCGCCAGCAGCCAAGGGGGACAGGTGTACAATGAGCAGTTCTTC
NA	TRBV2	NA	TRBJ2-1	CASSEQGDEQFF	TGTGCCAGCAGTGAACAGGGTGATGAGCAGTTCTTC
few	TRBV2	NA	TRBJ1-3	CASQEGPGNTIYF	TGTGCCTCTCAAGAGGGTCCTGGAAACACCATATATTTT
few	TRBV6-5	TRBD1	TRBJ2-1	CASSYSGGSFSNEQFF	TGTGCCAGCAGTTACTCAGGGGGCAGTTTTTCCAATGAGCAGTTCTTC
NA	TRBV7-6	TRBD1	TRBJ1-1	CASSTGTGRAGAFF	TGTGCCAGCAGCACAGGGACAGGGAGGGCGGGAGCTTTCTTT
few	TRBV2	TRBD1	TRBJ2-7	CASSTGQGLEQYF	TGTGCCAGCAGTACTGGACAGGGGCTCGAGCAGTACTTC
NA	TRBV6-5	NA	TRBJ2-3	CASCRGDALADTQYF	TGTGCCAGCTGCAGGGGCGATGCACTGGCAGATACGCAGTATTTT
NA	TRBV2	TRBD1	TRBJ1-4	CASRGTGFGFGEKLFF	TGTGCCAGCAGGGGGACAGGGTTTGGGTTTGGAGAAAAACTGTTTTTT
NA	TRBV7-9	TRBD2	TRBJ2-1	CASSMGLVGEQFF	TGTGCCAGCAGCATGGGACTAGTCGGGGAGCAGTTCTTC
few	TRBV20-1	TRBD2	TRBJ2-1	CSASPSGGFGEQFF	TGCAGTGCTAGTCCTAGCGGGGGTTTTGGTGAGCAGTTCTTC
NA	TRBV2	NA	TRBJ1-2	CASSGTVYGYTF	TGTGCCAGCAGTGGGACAGTCTATGGCTACACCTTC
few	TRBV2	NA	TRBJ1-2	CASSGSRDIGLNYGYTF	TGTGCCAGCAGTGGGTCCCGGGACATTGGGCTAAACTATGGCTACACCTTC
NA	TRBV2	TRBD1	TRBJ1-2	CASSDGTGRKGYTF	TGTGCCAGCAGTGATGGGACAGGAAGGAAGGGCTACACCTTC
NA	TRBV10-2	TRBD1	TRBJ1-4	CASSLTGDEKLFF	TGCGCCAGCAGTTTGACAGGGGATGAAAAACTGTTTTTT
once	TRBV5-1	NA	TRBJ2-7	CASSSTGPYEQYF	TGCGCCAGCAGCTCCACAGGGCCCTACGAGCAGTACTTC
NA	TRBV4-3	NA	TRBJ2-5	CASSSEASFQETQYF	TGCGCCAGCAGCTCCGAAGCCTCATTCCAAGAGACCCAGTACTTC
NA	TRBV28	NA	TRBJ1-1	CATRKRADTEAFF	TGTGCCACGCGCAAGCGGGCGGACACTGAAGCTTTCTTT
NA	TRBV7-8	TRBD2	TRBJ2-1	CASSLVRGPPAGVEQFF	TGTGCCAGCAGCTTAGTTCGAGGGCCTCCTGCGGGAGTTGAGCAGTTCTTC
NA	TRBV29-1	TRBD1	TRBJ2-3	CSGEQGAGTDTQYF	TGCAGCGGCGAACAGGGGGCAGGCACAGATACGCAGTATTTT
NA	TRBV7-9	NA	TRBJ2-1	CASSLVGNEQFF	TGTGCCAGCAGCTTAGTCGGCAATGAGCAGTTCTTC